This TCR beta chain stems from a study of T cells in Graves' hyperthyroidism and ophthalmopathy. Regarding the study as a whole: For ophthalmopathy, model prediction preceded onset by a median about 6.4 months. Most expanded thyroid clonotypes above 0.001 recurred in blood.

Amplification yielded TCR beta CDR3 regions, with RNA transcripts as the source. TCR CDR3 underwent first-round RT-PCR with the HTBI primer set. TCRdb independently ran MiXCR on the multiplex PCR reads; one entry per CDR3 protein. The sample yields 660,000 or so distinct CDR3 sequences, over 40% seen once. Points on this clonotype: Its target is unknown.

The CDR3 sequence is 19 residues long. After removal of 2 bases from V and 5 bases from J, the junction contained 16 bases not matched to a gene. CDR1 SEHNR and CDR2 FQNEAQ come from the germline V gene (reference sequence). Investigators excluded patients with uncontrolled infection, other autoimmune disease, pregnancy or lactation. The V call is TRBV7-9, the J call TRBJ1-5; 9 positions match TRBD1. The TCR originated in an adult man with Graves' disease, either hyperthyroidism or ophthalmopathy (not recorded which). Sequencing input: peripheral blood or thyroid tissue (not recorded which). CDR3 amino acids: CASSLLDRGAFKADQPQHF. The CDR3 DNA sequence: TGTGCCAGCAGCTTATTGGACAGGGGAGCTTTTAAGGCCGATCAGCCCCAGCATTTT.